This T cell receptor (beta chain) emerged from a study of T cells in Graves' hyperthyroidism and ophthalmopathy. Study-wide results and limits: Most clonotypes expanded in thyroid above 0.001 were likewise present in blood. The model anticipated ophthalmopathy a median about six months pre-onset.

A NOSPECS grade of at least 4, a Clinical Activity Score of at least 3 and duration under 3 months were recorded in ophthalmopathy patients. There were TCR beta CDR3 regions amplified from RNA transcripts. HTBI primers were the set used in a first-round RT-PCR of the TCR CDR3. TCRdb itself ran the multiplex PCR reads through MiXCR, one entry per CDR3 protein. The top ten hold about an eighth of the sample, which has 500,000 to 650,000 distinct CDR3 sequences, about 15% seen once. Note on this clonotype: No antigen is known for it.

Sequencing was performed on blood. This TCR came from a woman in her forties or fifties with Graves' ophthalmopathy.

The CDR3 here is CSALTPGHIYEQYF. The CDR3 bases are TGCAGTGCTTTAACCCCGGGACACATCTACGAGCAGTACTTC. This rearrangement joins TRBV20-1 to TRBJ2-7, with D maybe TRBD1 (6 bases). Germline CDR1 and CDR2: DFQATT and SNEGSKA (reference sequence). This CDR3 is 14 amino acids long. The V end lost 5 bases, the J end lost 3 bases, and 17 bases lay between the germline ends.